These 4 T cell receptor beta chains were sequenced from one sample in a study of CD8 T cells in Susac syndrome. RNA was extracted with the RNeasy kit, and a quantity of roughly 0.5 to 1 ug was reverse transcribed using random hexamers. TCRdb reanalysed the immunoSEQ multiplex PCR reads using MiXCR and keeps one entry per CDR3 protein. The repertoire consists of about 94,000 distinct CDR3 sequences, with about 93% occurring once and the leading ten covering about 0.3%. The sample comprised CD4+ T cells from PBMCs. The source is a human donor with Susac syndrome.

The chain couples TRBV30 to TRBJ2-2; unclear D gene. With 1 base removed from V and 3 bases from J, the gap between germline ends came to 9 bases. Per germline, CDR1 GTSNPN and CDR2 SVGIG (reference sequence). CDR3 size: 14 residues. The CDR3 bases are TGTGCCTGGAGTGATGACACCTACACCGGGGAGCTGTTTTTT. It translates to CAWSDDTYTGELFF.

The CDR3 sequence: CASRTGQMLNIQYF. The CDR3 DNA reads as TGTGCCAGCAGGACGGGACAGATGCTAAACATTCAGTACTTC. The chain combines TRBV2 with TRBJ2-4, with 7 nucleotides matching TRBD1. CDR3 length: 14 residues. The junction had 8 bases not matched to a gene; V was cut back by 6 bases and J by 6 bases. In germline, CDR1 is SNHLY, CDR2 FYNNEI. Filled out from reference TRBV2 and TRBJ2-4, the complete variable domain reads EPEVTQTPSHQVTQMGQEVILRCVPISNHLYFYWYRQILGQKVEFLVSFYNNEISEKSEIFDDQFSVERPDGSNFTLKIRSTKLEDSAMYFCASRTGQMLNIQYFGAGTRLSVL.

CDR3 sequence reads: CASSSWRLAAQETQYF. The CDR3 DNA is TGTGCCAGCAGCTCCTGGCGACTAGCGGCACAAGAGACCCAGTACTTC. The chain links TRBV7-8 to TRBJ2-5; 9 bases are a match to TRBD2. Trimming cost V 4 bases and J 2 bases; bases outside gene matches: 8. The CDR3 loop spans 16 amino acids. The germline CDR1 and CDR2 sequences are SGHVS and FQNEAQ.

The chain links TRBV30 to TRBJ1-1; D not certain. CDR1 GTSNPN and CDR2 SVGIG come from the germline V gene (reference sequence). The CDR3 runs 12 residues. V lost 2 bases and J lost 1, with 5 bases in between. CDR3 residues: CAWSNQNTEAFF. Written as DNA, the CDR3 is TGTGCCTGGAGTAATCAGAACACTGAAGCTTTCTTT.